This entry describes one T cell receptor beta chain. This sample was included in a study of blood T cell repertoires in COVID-19. Participants were aged about 18 to 100 years from approximately 24 US areas. The CDR3 loop spans 12 amino acids. In the authors' methods: Nucleated cell counts were estimated from reference gene primer amplification. The table came from immunoSEQ multiplex PCR; TCRdb's copy has only in-frame clones and leaves some out. V, J and clone size are taken as reported in that table, and D and trimming were inferred from the DNA itself. This table has approximately 230,000 clones, roughly 87% appearing once.

The gene calls are TRBV21-1 and TRBJ1-2; the table names TRBD1, a call not compared with the DNA. TRBV21-1 is flagged as a pseudogene. The sequence was obtained from a woman in her twenties or thirties with acute COVID-19. The sample taken for sequencing was PBMCs or T cells enriched from blood (not recorded which). For the CDR3, the DNA is TGTGCCAGCAGCAAAGATGCACAGGGGGAACCCTTC. Amino acids: CASSKDAQGEPF.